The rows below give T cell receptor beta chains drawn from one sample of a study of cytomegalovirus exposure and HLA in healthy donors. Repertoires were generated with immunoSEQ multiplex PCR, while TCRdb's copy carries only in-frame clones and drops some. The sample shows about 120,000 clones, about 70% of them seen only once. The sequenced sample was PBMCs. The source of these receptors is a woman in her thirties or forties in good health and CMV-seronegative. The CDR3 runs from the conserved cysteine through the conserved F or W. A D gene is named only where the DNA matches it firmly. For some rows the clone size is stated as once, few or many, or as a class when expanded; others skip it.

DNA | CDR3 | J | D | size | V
TGTGCCAGCAGCTCCTGGGACAGTGAAGGCTACGAGCAGTACTTC | CASSSWDSEGYEQYF | TRBJ2-7 | TRBD1 | NA | TRBV7-6
TGTGCCAGCTCACCACCGGGACAGGGCACTGAAGCTTTCTTT | CASSPPGQGTEAFF | TRBJ1-1 | TRBD1 | NA | TRBV18
TGCGCCAGCAGCACAATTAGACAGGGGGATTATGGCTACACCTTC | CASSTIRQGDYGYTF | TRBJ1-2 | TRBD1 | NA | TRBV5-1
TGTGCCAGCAGCTTCGGCGGGAGATTTGGCAATGAGCAGTTCTTC | CASSFGGRFGNEQFF | TRBJ2-1 | TRBD2 | NA | TRBV7-3
TGTGCCAGCAGCCCACGGACAGGTCTTAGCAATCAGCCCCAGCATTTT | CASSPRTGLSNQPQHF | TRBJ1-5 | TRBD1 | NA | TRBV7-8
TGTGCCAGCAGTCCACCGGGGGGGTCCTACAATGAGCAGTTCTTC | CASSPPGGSYNEQFF | TRBJ2-1 | TRBD2 | NA | TRBV27
TGTGCCAGCAGTGAACACGGACAGGGGGCGTTCGGTGAAGCTTTCTTT | CASSEHGQGAFGEAFF | TRBJ1-1 | TRBD1 | NA | TRBV6-1
TGTGCCAGCAGCTCCGGACAGCACAATCAGCCCCAGCATTTT | CASSSGQHNQPQHF | TRBJ1-5 | NA | NA | TRBV7-9
TGTGCCAGCAGTTATTTGGTAGACACCTACAATGAGCAGTTCTTC | CASSYLVDTYNEQFF | TRBJ2-1 | NA | once | TRBV6-6
TGTGCCAGAAGCTTGTCAGCTAGCGGGGGGCTCTTCTACGAGCAGTACTTC | CARSLSASGGLFYEQYF | TRBJ2-7 | TRBD2 | once | TRBV5-3
TGTGCCATCTCCCCCGCGGGTGAAATAGGGACCGGGGAGCTGTTTTTT | CAISPAGEIGTGELFF | TRBJ2-2 | NA | NA | TRBV10-3
TGTGCCAGCAGACTAGCGGATTCCTACAATGAGCAGTTCTTC | CASRLADSYNEQFF | TRBJ2-1 | TRBD2 | NA | TRBV27